Listed here are 24 T cell receptor beta chains from one sample, sequenced in a study of Graves' ophthalmopathy and Graves' hyperthyroidism. From RNA, the CDR3 regions of TCR beta chains were amplified and sequenced. RT-PCR with HTBI primers came first, then second-round multiplex PCR. One entry per CDR3 protein results from TCRdb running MiXCR on the multiplex PCR reads. The data hold about 1.2 million distinct CDR3 sequences, with about two fifths observed a single time. Material for sequencing was peripheral blood or thyroid tissue (not recorded which). The receptors were gathered from an adult man with Graves' hyperthyroidism.

This clonotype was seen many times. The V and J genes are TRBV7-8 and TRBJ2-5; no clear D gene. This CDR3 has 13 residues. V was cut by 3 bases and J by 5 bases, with 10 bases left in between. Germline values: CDR1 SGHVS, CDR2 FQNEAQ. The CDR3 coding sequence is TGTGCCAGCAGCTTGCAAGTACCGGAGACCCAGTACTTC. Encoded protein: CASSLQVPETQYF.

This clonotype has just a few counts. The genes are TRBV6-6 and TRBJ2-7, with D perhaps TRBD1 or TRBD2 (5 bases each). V was shortened by 4 bases and J by 6 bases, with 7 bases between the two germline ends. This CDR3 comprises 11 residues. CDR1 is MNHNY, CDR2 SVGAGI, per germline (reference sequence). CDR3 amino acids: CASSWGSEQYF. In DNA, the CDR3 is TGTGCCAGCAGTTGGGGGAGCGAGCAGTACTTC.

This clonotype came up many times. The CDR3 DNA reads as TGTGCCATCAGTGGGACTAGCGGGAGCACGGCCTACGAGCAGTACTTC. Encoded protein: CAISGTSGSTAYEQYF. This chain links TRBV10-3 with TRBJ2-7; 13 nucleotides line up with TRBD2. J lost 2 bases, V lost 4 bases, and 5 bases had no gene match. Germline values: CDR1 ENHRY, CDR2 SYGVKD. The CDR3 length is 16 residues.

Here the CDR3 reads CASSLEWTGGLANTGELFF. The CDR3, as DNA: TGTGCCAGCAGCTTAGAATGGACAGGAGGGCTAGCGAACACCGGGGAGCTGTTTTTT. V usage is TRBV11-2 and J usage is TRBJ2-2; D may be TRBD1 (7 bases). Trimming left V 0 bases short and J 0 bases short, with 17 bases between. The CDR3 covers 19 residues. Per germline, CDR1 SGHAT and CDR2 FQNNGV.

On this clonotype: A much larger clone is a single base away; this may be a read error. The chain recombines TRBV15 with TRBJ2-7, with D possibly called TRBD1 or TRBD2 (5 bases each). Looked up from germline, CDR1 is LNHNV and CDR2 is YYDKDF (reference sequence). The CDR3 spans 16 residues. V was shortened by 1 base and J by 10 bases, with 23 bases between the two germline ends. As DNA, the CDR3 is TGTGCCACCAGCAGAGGAGGCCCGGGACGGCTTCTGCCACAGTACTTC. It codes for CATSRGGPGRLLPQYF.

About this clonotype itself: A read error may be the cause here, since a much bigger clone is one base away. The chain combines TRBV7-6 with TRBJ2-7, with D hard to call. The CDR3 runs to 12 residues. CDR1 SGHVS and CDR2 FNYEAQ come from the germline V gene. The CDR3 loop is CAAGGLSYKQYF. CDR3 sequence (DNA): TGTGCCGCTGGTGGTCTCTCCTACAAGCAGTACTTC.

Ten or more counts support this clonotype. V and J are TRBV25-1 and TRBJ2-5, with 8 bases identical to TRBD2. Unmatched junction bases numbered 8, after V lost 7 bases and J lost 4 bases. CDR1 MGHDK and CDR2 SYGVNS come from the germline V gene. The CDR3 is made up of 14 amino acids. The CDR3 is CASTDRGGGETQYF. CDR3 DNA: TGTGCCAGCACCGATCGGGGGGGGGGAGAGACCCAGTACTTC.

This clonotype was seen ten or more times. The V and J genes are TRBV12-3 or TRBV12-4 and TRBJ1-1, with D hard to call. The CDR3 runs 14 residues. The V gene lost 3 bases and the J gene lost 6 bases, with 14 bases spanning the gap. The CDR3 bases are TGTGCCAGCAGTTTTCTGCCATCGTTCCCTGAAGCTTTCTTT. Amino acid sequence: CASSFLPSFPEAFF.

This clonotype was picked up many times. This rearrangement joins TRBV29-1 to TRBJ1-1; D possibly corresponds to TRBD1 (6 bases). V lost 0 bases to trimming and J lost 4 bases, with 15 bases between them. The germline gives CDR1 SQVTM, CDR2 ANQGSEA. This CDR3 comprises 15 residues. In DNA, the CDR3 is TGCAGCGTTGAAGAACCGGAGCGGGGGCGCACTGAAGCTTTCTTT. Protein: CSVEEPERGRTEAFF.

This clonotype was observed a few times. The J gene is TRBJ2-2, the V gene TRBV12-3 or TRBV12-4; D not certain. This CDR3 is built from 14 residues. V dropped 3 bases and J dropped 4 bases, with 9 bases sitting between them. The CDR3 DNA sequence: TGTGCCAGCAGTTTCCGACGCTCCACCGGGGAGCTGTTTTTT. Translating it yields CASSFRRSTGELFF.

This clonotype was counted ten times or more. This rearrangement joins TRBV7-8 to TRBJ2-6, with D perhaps given as TRBD1 or TRBD2 (6 bases each). The CDR3 runs to 15 residues. Germline CDR1 reads SGHVS; CDR2 reads FQNEAQ. Between the trimmed V and J ends, which lost 5 bases and 2 bases, there was a span of 10 bases. CDR3 amino acids: CASSQGGPGANVLTF. Here the CDR3 DNA reads TGTGCCAGCAGCCAAGGGGGGCCTGGGGCCAACGTCCTGACTTTC.

This clonotype was seen many times. The CDR3 DNA sequence: TGCAGTGGAGGGAATCCCTCTGGGGCCAACGTCCTGACTTTC. Encoded protein: CSGGNPSGANVLTF. The chain recombines TRBV20-1 with TRBJ2-6; TRBD2 might be the D (5 bases). Trimming stripped 7 bases from V and 0 bases from J, with 10 bases between. Germline CDR1 and CDR2: DFQATT and SNEGSKA (reference sequence). This CDR3 comprises 14 residues.

The chain uses TRBV6-1 and TRBJ2-5; maybe TRBD2 (6 bases). Trimming cost V 6 bases and J 9 bases, with 8 bases left between them. The CDR3 has 10 amino acids. The germline gives CDR1 MNHNS, CDR2 SASEGT. CDR3 DNA sequence: TGTGCCAGCAGCCGGGGGTCCCAGTACTTC. This sequence encodes CASSRGSQYF.

This chain joins TRBV6-1 and TRBJ2-5; D call uncertain. The CDR3 is 14 residues long. The V end lost 7 bases, the J end lost 0 bases, and 12 bases lay between the germline ends. Germline CDR1 MNHNS, CDR2 SASEGT. In DNA, the CDR3 is TGTGCCAGCAAAGAATATGGGAACCAAGAGACCCAGTACTTC. This codes for CASKEYGNQETQYF.

V and J are TRBV29-1 and TRBJ1-1; D possibly corresponds to TRBD1 (6 bases). CDR1 is SQVTM, CDR2 ANQGSEA, per germline. The V end lost 1 base, the J end lost 5 bases, and 11 bases lay between the germline ends. The CDR3 runs to 13 residues. Here the CDR3 DNA reads TGCAGCGTTGAAGCGGGGGGCTGGACTGAAGCTTTCTTT. It encodes CSVEAGGWTEAFF.

This clonotype was found many times. The chain combines TRBV20-1 with TRBJ1-3; D not certain. Germline CDR1 DFQATT, CDR2 SNEGSKA (reference sequence). This CDR3 has 16 amino acids. Trimming stripped 4 bases from V and 0 bases from J, with 16 bases between. CDR3 DNA: TGCAGTGCTATGGTGCGCAGTGCAACCTCTGGAAACACCATATATTTT. Translation: CSAMVRSATSGNTIYF.

Concerning this clonotype itself: A read error may produce the germline difference seen at one junction end. The gene calls are TRBV29-1 and TRBJ2-2, with TRBD1 matching over 8 bases. CDR3 size: 14 residues. Looked up from germline, CDR1 is SQVTM and CDR2 is ANQGSEA. The CDR3 DNA is TGCAGTGTTGGACAGGGCACGAACACCGGGGAGCTGTTTTTT. Encoded protein: CSVGQGTNTGELFF.

On this clonotype: A much larger clone sits a single nucleotide away, making a read error possible. The chain is built from TRBV20-1 and TRBJ2-7; D might be TRBD1 or TRBD2, each matching 5 bases. The CDR3 spans 14 residues. Germline V lookup: CDR1 DFQATT, CDR2 SNEGSKA (reference sequence). The CDR3 reads CSAKNRDASYKQYF. DNA for the CDR3: TGCAGTGCTAAGAACCGGGACGCCTCCTACAAGCAGTACTTC.

There are a few counts of this clonotype. The rearrangement joins TRBV6-2 or TRBV6-3 to TRBJ2-7; TRBD2 might be the D (5 bases). CDR1 MNHEY and CDR2 SVGEGT come from the germline V gene. There are 13 residues in the CDR3. Trimming took 10 bases from V and 4 from J, leaving 17 bases between them. CDR3 in amino acids: CATESSGHYEQYF. The CDR3 DNA reads as TGTGCCACCGAGTCCAGCGGTCATTACGAGCAGTACTTC.

This clonotype was counted many times. The chain is built from TRBV4-2 and TRBJ2-7; 8 bases align to TRBD2. J was trimmed by 2 bases and V by 0 bases; bases with no gene match: 6. The CDR3 covers 16 residues. From germline, CDR1 is LGHNA and CDR2 YNFKEQ. CDR3 DNA sequence: TGTGCCAGCAGCCAAGATTTAGCGGGAACCCCCTACGAGCAGTACTTC. It codes for CASSQDLAGTPYEQYF.

This chain links TRBV10-3 with TRBJ1-1; perhaps TRBD1 as D (6 bases). With 6 bases removed from V and 4 bases from J, the gap between germline ends came to 12 bases. The CDR3 covers 13 residues. Per germline, CDR1 ENHRY and CDR2 SYGVKD. The CDR3 is CAIRAGAGTEAFF. The DNA of the CDR3 is TGTGCCATCAGGGCGGGGGCGGGCACTGAAGCTTTCTTT.

V and J are TRBV27 and TRBJ1-6, with D possibly being TRBD1 (5 bases). CDR3 length equals 16 residues. Deletions cut 5 bases from V and 5 bases from J, with 16 bases between. The germline gives CDR1 MNHEY, CDR2 SMNVEV (reference sequence). The CDR3 spells CASSPGPGRDNSPLHF. CDR3 nucleotide sequence: TGTGCCAGCAGTCCGGGACCTGGGAGGGATAATTCACCCCTCCACTTT.

With regard to this clonotype: Germline is not matched at one junction end, which may reflect a read error. The V call is TRBV10-2, the J call TRBJ1-5, with D possibly matching TRBD1 (5 bases). Germline CDR1 reads WSHSY; CDR2 reads SAAADI. The CDR3 sequence is 13 residues long. The CDR3 sequence is CASSYLRDQPQHF. CDR3 DNA: TGTGCCAGCAGTTACCTCAGGGATCAGCCCCAGCATTTT.

The gene calls are TRBV7-2 and TRBJ1-5; 8 positions match TRBD1. Trimming cost V 11 bases and J 4 bases; bases outside gene matches: 13. Germline V gives CDR1 SGHTA, CDR2 FQGNSA. This CDR3 has 15 residues. The CDR3 DNA sequence: TGTGCCTGGAGTCTAGGACAGGGAACAAATCAGCCCCAGCATTTT. This translates into CAWSLGQGTNQPQHF.